This T cell receptor (beta chain) was sequenced in a study of blood T cell repertoires in COVID-19. Study as a whole: From T cells, B-cell-depleted T cells, or PBMCs came the material, which was cDNA or gDNA.

V lost 2 bases, J lost 7 bases, and 21 bases lay in between. This CDR3 has 16 amino acids. Germline values: CDR1 SGHDT, CDR2 YYEEEE. In the authors' methods: Reference gene primers were amplified, and this amplification served to estimate nucleated cell counts. The table came from immunoSEQ multiplex PCR; TCRdb's copy has only in-frame clones and leaves some out. The V and J calls and the clone size are those of that table, but D and trimming were determined from the DNA. The table includes approximately 140,000 clones, 88% detected once. The TCR comes from a woman aged 30 to 39 with acute COVID-19. The chain recombines TRBV5-6 with TRBJ1-2; D is perhaps TRBD1 (5 bases). Sequenced input: PBMCs or T cells enriched from blood (not recorded which). CDR3 sequence reads: CASSFPGLSTWGGYTF. CDR3 bases: TGTGCCAGCAGCTTTCCGGGACTCAGTACCTGGGGTGGCTACACCTTC. The full variable domain, with the rest looked up from reference TRBV5-6 and TRBJ1-2, is DAGVTQSPTHLIKTRGQQVTLRCSPKSGHDTVSWYQQALGQGPQFIFQYYEEEERQRGNFPDRFSGHQFPNYSSELNVNALLLGDSALYLCASSFPGLSTWGGYTFGSGTRLTVV.